This entry describes one T cell receptor (beta chain). Its antigen is unknown. These data originate in a study of T cell responses to AZD1222 COVID-19 vaccine. Assay: immunoSEQ multiplex PCR; the TCRdb copy retains only in-frame clones and omits some. Among fewer than 110,000 clones listed, roughly nine tenths were seen once. Regarding the study as a whole: Baseline serostatus was positive in only a handful of AZD1222 recipients.

The CDR3 spans 13 residues. Trimming at V came to 7 bases and at J to 2 bases, leaving 4 bases not matched to a gene. CDR1 SQVTM and CDR2 ANQGSEA come from the germline V gene. The receptor was isolated from an adult who received the AZD1222 COVID-19 vaccine. Material: peripheral blood, obtained 28 days after the second AZD1222 dose. The chain couples TRBV29-1 to TRBJ2-5, with 10 bases identical to TRBD2. CDR3 DNA sequence: TGCAGCGCCCTACTAGCGGGGCAAGAGACCCAGTACTTC. Translating it yields CSALLAGQETQYF.